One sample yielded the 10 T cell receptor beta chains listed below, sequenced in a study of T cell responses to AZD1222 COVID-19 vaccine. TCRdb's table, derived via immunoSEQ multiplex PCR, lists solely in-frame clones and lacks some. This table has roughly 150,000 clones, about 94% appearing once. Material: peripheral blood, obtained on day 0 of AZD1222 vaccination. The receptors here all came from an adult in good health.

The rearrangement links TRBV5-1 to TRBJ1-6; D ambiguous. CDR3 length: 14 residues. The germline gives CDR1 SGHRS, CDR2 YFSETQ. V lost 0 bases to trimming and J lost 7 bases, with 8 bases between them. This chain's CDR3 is CASSLGFLNSPLHF. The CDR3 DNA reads TGCGCCAGCAGCTTGGGGTTTCTCAATTCACCCCTCCACTTT.

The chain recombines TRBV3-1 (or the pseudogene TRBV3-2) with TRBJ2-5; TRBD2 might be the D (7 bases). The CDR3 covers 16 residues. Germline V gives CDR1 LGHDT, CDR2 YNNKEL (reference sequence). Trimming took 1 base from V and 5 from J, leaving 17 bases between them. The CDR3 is CASSQGGGQEWETQYF. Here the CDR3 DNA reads TGTGCCAGCAGCCAAGGGGGGGGACAAGAATGGGAGACCCAGTACTTC.

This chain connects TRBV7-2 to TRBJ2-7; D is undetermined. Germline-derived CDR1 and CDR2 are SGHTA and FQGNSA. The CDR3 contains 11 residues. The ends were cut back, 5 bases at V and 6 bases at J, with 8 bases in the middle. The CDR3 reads CASSHEAEQYF. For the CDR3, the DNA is TGTGCCAGCAGCCATGAGGCCGAGCAGTACTTC.

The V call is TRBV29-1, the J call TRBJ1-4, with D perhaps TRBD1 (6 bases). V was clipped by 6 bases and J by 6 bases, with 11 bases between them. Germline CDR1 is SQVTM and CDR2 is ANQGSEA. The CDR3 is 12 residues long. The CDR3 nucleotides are TGCAGCGTCGGACAGAAGGATGAAAAACTGTTTTTT. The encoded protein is CSVGQKDEKLFF.

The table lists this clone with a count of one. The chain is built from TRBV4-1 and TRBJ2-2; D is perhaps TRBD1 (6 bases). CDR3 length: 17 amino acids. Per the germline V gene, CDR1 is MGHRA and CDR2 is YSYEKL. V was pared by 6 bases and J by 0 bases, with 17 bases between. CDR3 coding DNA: TGCGCCAGCAGGCAATCTGACGCAGGGGCGAACACCGGGGAGCTGTTTTTT. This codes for CASRQSDAGANTGELFF.

The CDR3 reads CASSTWRNSAYEQYF. DNA of the CDR3: TGTGCCAGCAGTACATGGAGGAATTCGGCCTACGAGCAGTACTTC. This chain links TRBV6-6 with TRBJ2-7, with a weak D call TRBD2 (5 bases). V dropped 5 bases and J dropped 2 bases, with 16 bases sitting between them. CDR1 and CDR2 from the germline V gene are MNHNY and SVGAGI (reference sequence). The CDR3 has 15 residues.

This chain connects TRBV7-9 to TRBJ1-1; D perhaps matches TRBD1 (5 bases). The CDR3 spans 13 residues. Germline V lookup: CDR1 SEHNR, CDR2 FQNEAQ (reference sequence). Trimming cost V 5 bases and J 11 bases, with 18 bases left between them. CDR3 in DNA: TGTGCCAGCAGCCCTCCCGGGACTAAGAGCGCTTTCTTT. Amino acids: CASSPPGTKSAFF.

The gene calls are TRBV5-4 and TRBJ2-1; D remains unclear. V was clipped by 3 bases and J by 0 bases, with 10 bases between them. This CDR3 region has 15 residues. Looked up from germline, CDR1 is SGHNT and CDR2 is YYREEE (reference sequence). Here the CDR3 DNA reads TGTGCCAGCAGCTCAAGACCCAGCTCCTACAATGAGCAGTTCTTC. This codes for CASSSRPSSYNEQFF.

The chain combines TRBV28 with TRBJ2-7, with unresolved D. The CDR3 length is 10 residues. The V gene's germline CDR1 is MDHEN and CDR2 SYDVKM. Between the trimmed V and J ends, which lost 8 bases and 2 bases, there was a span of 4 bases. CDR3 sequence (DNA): TGTGCCAGCGGAACCTACGAGCAGTACTTC. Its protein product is CASGTYEQYF.

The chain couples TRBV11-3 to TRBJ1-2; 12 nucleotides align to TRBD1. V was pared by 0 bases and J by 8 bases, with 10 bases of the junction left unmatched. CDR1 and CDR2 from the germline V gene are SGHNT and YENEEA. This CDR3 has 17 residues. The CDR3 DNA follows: TGTGCCAGCAGCTTAGAAGGGGGACAGGGGGCATCAATGGGCTACACCTTC. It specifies CASSLEGGQGASMGYTF.